The 22 T cell receptor beta chains below all came from one sample that was sequenced in a study of cytotoxic CD8 clonotypes in ibrutinib-treated CLL. Repertoires were generated with immunoSEQ multiplex PCR, while TCRdb's copy carries only in-frame clones and drops some. The data hold about 180,000 clones, with approximately 80% observed a single time. The sequencing here drew on PBMCs, taken after 24 months of ibrutinib treatment. The receptors originated from a human donor with chronic lymphocytic leukemia.

The CDR3 DNA sequence: TGTGCCAGCACTCTGGGGACAAGGAAACAGCCCCAGCATTTT. The encoded protein is CASTLGTRKQPQHF. The chain carries TRBV2 and TRBJ1-5; possibly TRBD1 for D (6 bases). The CDR3 length is 14 residues. Germline V lookup: CDR1 SNHLY, CDR2 FYNNEI. Trimming shortened V by 7 bases and J by 7 bases, and 17 bases separated the two germline ends.

The chain uses TRBV6-1 and TRBJ1-2; no clear D gene. The CDR3 is 13 residues long. Germline CDR1 MNHNS, CDR2 SASEGT. Between the trimmed V and J ends, which lost 0 bases and 6 bases, there was a span of 8 bases. The DNA for the CDR3 is TGTGCCAGCAGTGAAGCGGGAGGCCATGGCTACACCTTC. Protein sequence: CASSEAGGHGYTF.

A single count supports this clone. This rearrangement joins TRBV7-2 to TRBJ1-2, with a weak D call TRBD1 (5 bases). Trimming took 5 bases from V and 4 from J, leaving 11 bases between them. Germline loops: CDR1 SGHTA, CDR2 FQGNSA. The CDR3 has 13 amino acids. CDR3 bases: TGTGCCAGCAGCCCGGGACCGTCCTATGGCTACACCTTC. Protein: CASSPGPSYGYTF. Complete variable domain (other parts from reference TRBV7-2 and TRBJ1-2): GAGVSQSPSNKVTEKGKDVELRCDPISGHTALYWYRQSLGQGLEFLIYFQGNSAPDKSGLPSDRFSAERTGGSVSTLTIQRTQQEDSAVYLCASSPGPSYGYTFGSGTRLTVV.

The chain employs TRBV11-2 and TRBJ1-1; no definite D call. Germline CDR1 reads SGHAT; CDR2 reads FQNNGV. This CDR3 contains 14 residues. The V and J ends lost 5 bases and 2 bases respectively, with 12 bases between them. The chain's CDR3 is CASSGVTVNTEAFF. The CDR3 DNA reads as TGTGCCAGCAGCGGGGTGACGGTTAACACTGAAGCTTTCTTT.

The chain combines TRBV19 with TRBJ2-7; D not certain. The CDR3 spans 13 residues. Trimming shortened V by 2 bases and J by 3 bases, and 8 bases separated the two germline ends. Germline CDR1 and CDR2: LNHDA and SQIVND (reference sequence). The chain's CDR3 is CASSISLFYEQYF. Written as DNA, the CDR3 is TGTGCCAGTAGTATAAGCCTTTTCTACGAGCAGTACTTC.

The rearrangement links TRBV4-3 to TRBJ1-1; D not certain. Germline V gene data show CDR1 as LGHNA and CDR2 as YSLEER. V was clipped by 0 bases and J by 5 bases, with 7 bases between them. This CDR3 spans 13 amino acids. CDR3 sequence (DNA): TGCGCCAGCAGCCAAGAGGGGTTGACTGAAGCTTTCTTT. It codes for CASSQEGLTEAFF.

The CDR3 region has the DNA TGCGCCAGCAGTAAAACTGGACACTCAGTCTCTGGAAACACCATATATTTT. Residues: CASSKTGHSVSGNTIYF. V is TRBV5-1 and J is TRBJ1-3, with D possibly being TRBD1 (5 bases). The CDR3 runs to 17 residues. Germline V lookup: CDR1 SGHRS, CDR2 YFSETQ. Trimming took off 5 bases at V and 0 bases at J, with 18 bases between the two ends.

This CDR3 is CASRIQGTDTQYF. In DNA, the CDR3 is TGTGCCAGTAGGATACAGGGCACAGATACGCAGTATTTT. The chain carries TRBV19 and TRBJ2-3; maybe TRBD1 (5 bases). CDR1 is LNHDA and CDR2 is SQIVND in the germline V gene (reference sequence). Trimming cost V 6 bases and J 1 base, with 8 bases left between them. CDR3 length equals 13 residues.

This chain joins TRBV7-2 and TRBJ2-7; D may be TRBD1 (5 bases). The CDR3 is 14 residues long. The V gene lost 4 bases and the J gene lost 1 base, with 11 bases spanning the gap. From germline, CDR1 is SGHTA and CDR2 FQGNSA. This CDR3 reads CASSSDMFSYEQYF. CDR3 sequence (DNA): TGTGCCAGCAGCTCGGACATGTTTTCCTACGAGCAGTACTTC. The full variable domain, completed using reference TRBV7-2 and TRBJ2-7, is GAGVSQSPSNKVTEKGKDVELRCDPISGHTALYWYRQSLGQGLEFLIYFQGNSAPDKSGLPSDRFSAERTGGSVSTLTIQRTQQEDSAVYLCASSSDMFSYEQYFGPGTRLTVT.

J is TRBJ1-1 and V is TRBV6-1, with no clear D. The CDR3 totals 14 residues. Germline loops: CDR1 MNHNS, CDR2 SASEGT. Trimming removed 6 bases at V and 3 bases at J, with 14 bases between. CDR3 sequence: CASRVFVADTEAFF. The CDR3 nucleotides are TGTGCCAGCAGGGTATTCGTCGCGGACACTGAAGCTTTCTTT.

CDR3 amino acids: CAWSVRRNTEAFF. CDR3 nucleotide sequence: TGTGCCTGGAGTGTACGGAGGAACACTGAAGCTTTCTTT. The rearrangement uses TRBV30 and TRBJ1-1; D call uncertain. Germline loops: CDR1 GTSNPN, CDR2 SVGIG (reference sequence). V was pared by 0 bases and J by 1 base, with 6 bases between. This CDR3 has 13 residues.

The V call is TRBV7-2, the J call TRBJ2-3, with TRBD2 matching over 8 bases. Germline V gene data show CDR1 as SGHTA and CDR2 as FQGNSA. The ends lost 1 base at V and 4 bases at J; junction bases unmatched: 4. This CDR3 is 15 amino acids long. The CDR3 DNA reads TGTGCCAGCAGCTTAGTGGGCGGGAGGTCAGATACGCAGTATTTT. Protein product: CASSLVGGRSDTQYF.

The chain recombines TRBV19 with TRBJ2-4; D is tentatively TRBD1 or TRBD2 (6 bases each). V lost 4 bases and J 4 bases, leaving 11 bases between the germline ends. Germline V gene data show CDR1 as LNHDA and CDR2 as SQIVND (reference sequence). CDR3 length: 14 amino acids. The CDR3 sequence is CASSREGGKNIQYF. CDR3 DNA sequence: TGTGCCAGTAGTAGAGAGGGGGGAAAAAACATTCAGTACTTC.

This rearrangement joins TRBV15 to TRBJ1-5; D gene uncertain. Germline CDR1 is LNHNV and CDR2 is YYDKDF (reference sequence). The V and J ends lost 0 bases and 2 bases respectively, with 8 bases between them. The CDR3 loop spans 15 amino acids. Here the CDR3 DNA reads TGTGCCACCAGCAGAGATATCCGGGGCAATCAGCCCCAGCATTTT. Translated: CATSRDIRGNQPQHF.

The chain links TRBV5-1 to TRBJ2-3; TRBD2 aligns across 14 bases. Germline V gene data show CDR1 as SGHRS and CDR2 as YFSETQ. The CDR3 covers 16 residues. Trimming at V came to 7 bases and at J to 7 bases, leaving 11 bases not matched to a gene. The CDR3 region is CASGPGTSGSVNTQYF. For the CDR3, the DNA is TGCGCCAGCGGACCCGGGACTAGCGGGAGTGTGAATACGCAGTATTTT. Filled out from reference TRBV5-1 and TRBJ2-3, the complete variable domain reads KAGVTQTPRYLIKTRGQQVTLSCSPISGHRSVSWYQQTPGQGLQFLFEYFSETQRNKGNFPGRFSGRQFSNSRSEMNVSTLELGDSALYLCASGPGTSGSVNTQYFGPGTRLTVL.

The chain has TRBV6-1 and TRBJ2-2; 11 bases fit TRBD2. With 4 bases clipped from V and 5 bases from J, the junction kept 3 bases outside the gene matches. The CDR3 loop spans 15 amino acids. Germline V gene data show CDR1 as MNHNS and CDR2 as SASEGT. CDR3 in amino acids: CASSVTSGVTGELFF. CDR3 coding DNA: TGTGCCAGCAGTGTGACTAGCGGGGTTACCGGGGAGCTGTTTTTT.

This chain joins TRBV19 and TRBJ2-5; 12 nucleotides agree with TRBD2. The CDR3 has 14 residues. Germline CDR1 LNHDA, CDR2 SQIVND (reference sequence). With V trimmed by 5 bases and J by 4 bases, 2 bases remained unmatched. CDR3: CASSLAGGPETQYF. The DNA of the CDR3 is TGTGCCAGTAGTCTAGCGGGAGGGCCAGAGACCCAGTACTTC.

This chain connects TRBV30 to TRBJ1-5; no reliable D call. CDR1 and CDR2 from the germline V gene are GTSNPN and SVGIG (reference sequence). V shed 0 bases and J shed 2 bases, with 11 bases lying between them. This CDR3 contains 15 residues. The CDR3 coding sequence is TGTGCCTGGAGTGTTGCTTACAATGGCAATCAGCCCCAGCATTTT. This translates into CAWSVAYNGNQPQHF.

This chain uses TRBV18 with TRBJ1-1, with a tentative D call TRBD1 (6 bases). V was trimmed by 3 bases and J by 8 bases, leaving 19 bases between them. The CDR3 is made up of 15 amino acids. Looked up from germline, CDR1 is KGHSH and CDR2 is LQKENI. DNA of the CDR3: TGTGCCAGCTCACCCTCTAACCGAAGGGGGTCAGAAGCTTTCTTT. Translation: CASSPSNRRGSEAFF.

This chain links TRBV5-1 with TRBJ2-2; maybe TRBD2 (5 bases). The germline V gene has CDR1 SGHRS and CDR2 YFSETQ. The CDR3 runs 16 residues. With 2 bases removed from V and 0 bases from J, the gap between germline ends came to 11 bases. The CDR3 nucleotides are TGCGCCAGCAGCTTCGGTGGACTTTCGAACACCGGGGAGCTGTTTTTT. Its translation is CASSFGGLSNTGELFF.

This clone turned up a few times. The chain couples TRBV9 to TRBJ1-2; D is unclear. The CDR3 extends over 11 amino acids. CDR1 is SGDLS and CDR2 is YYNGEE in the germline V gene. Trimming pared 5 bases from V and 8 bases from J, leaving 10 bases between. DNA for the CDR3: TGTGCCAGCAGATCGGGGAACGGCTACACCTTC. Translating gives CASRSGNGYTF.

The J gene is TRBJ1-5, the V gene TRBV6-6; D call uncertain. V was trimmed by 1 base and J by 5 bases, leaving 3 bases between them. The CDR3 contains 12 residues. CDR1 and CDR2 from the germline V gene are MNHNY and SVGAGI (reference sequence). The CDR3 coding sequence is TGTGCCAGCAGTTACTGGGATCAGCCCCAGCATTTT. Its protein is CASSYWDQPQHF.